This T cell receptor (beta chain) is from a study of T cells after yellow fever vaccination. Whole-study findings and limits: A limited proportion of clonotypes was detected within both the CD4 and CD8 compartments. Reappearance after the booster was seen for most primary-vaccination clones, at 95% to 98% CD4 and 80% to 90% CD8. FACS-sorted repertoires could contain abundant clonotypes contaminating from the bulk population.

CDR3 length: 15 residues. Per germline, CDR1 LGHNA and CDR2 YSLEER. V was trimmed by 2 bases and J by 2 bases, leaving 13 bases between them. UMIs and a universal primer site were added when TCR cDNA was made by 5'RACE template switching. TCRdb reanalysed the 5' RACE reads using MiXCR and keeps one entry per CDR3 protein. The profile shows hundreds of thousands of distinct CDR3 sequences, 9% to 15% of them singletons. This clonotype came up a few times. Its antigen remains unidentified. The sample was PBMCs, taken on the day of the yellow fever booster vaccination. This sequence joins TRBV4-3 and TRBJ2-7, with D maybe TRBD2 (6 bases). The receptor comes from a man aged 30-40 years who received the YFV17D yellow fever vaccine. The CDR3 here is CASSQLGGPPYEQYF. CDR3 nucleotides: TGCGCCAGCAGCCAATTAGGAGGGCCACCCTACGAGCAGTACTTC.